This T cell receptor (beta chain) was sequenced in a study of response to subunit inactivated influenza vaccine. Study results and limitations: After each seasonal influenza vaccination, few new T cells are recruited, the authors suggested.

Trimming left V 6 bases short and J 3 bases short, with 9 bases between. The germline gives CDR1 MNHEY, CDR2 SVGEGT. This CDR3 is built from 13 residues. For this clonotype: Its matching antigen is unknown.

TCRdb analysed the RT-PCR reads with MiXCR anew, one entry per CDR3 protein. Of 300,000 to 350,000 distinct CDR3 sequences in the sample, around 22% were seen once. The TCR was taken from a man aged 50 to 75 who received an inactivated influenza vaccine. The rearrangement links TRBV6-2 or TRBV6-3 to TRBJ2-1; no definite D call. Material: PBMCs from blood, obtained about 19 months after vaccination. Written as DNA, the CDR3 is TGTGCCAGCAGAACTTTTCTCTACAATGAGCAGTTCTTC. As protein: CASRTFLYNEQFF.